Reported below is one T cell receptor beta chain. The target of this receptor is not known. No base qualities exist here, and no much larger clone lies one base off it. This record comes from a study of regulatory T cells in long-lasting Graves disease (dated by TCRdb to the early 2020s). In the study overall: Newly diagnosed Graves' disease patients had taken antithyroid drugs for less than 3 months. The study was conducted in China and was registered as a clinical trial. TCR sequencing covered around 13 persistent and roughly 20 newly diagnosed Graves' disease patients, some 33 samples in total. Persistent Graves' disease patients were compared with newly diagnosed Graves' disease patients by peripheral blood TCR sequencing and RNA sequencing. Study-level results and caveats: A larger number of public clonotypes was shared among persistent patients (around 3,000) than among newly diagnosed patients (about 990). Compared with newly diagnosed patients, persistent Graves' disease patients had lower TCR Shannon entropy and fewer highly expanded clones, which suggests clonal expansion. Sequencing and analysis were limited to the TCR beta chain. Peripheral blood alone was examined, since thyroid tissue, which constituted the primary lesion, could not be accessed. Persistent disease showed preferential use of TRBV28, TRBJ1-2 and TRBJ2-5, whereas newly diagnosed disease favored TRBV20-1 and TRBJ2-1. As a limitation, the authors acknowledged that the small sample size may reduce accuracy.

The receptor library was made with multiplex PCR. Instrument used: Illumina HiSeq 4000. iRepertoire HTBI primers and Arm-PCR amplification of CDR3 regions were used to construct TCR beta libraries. PCR products were gel purified before sequencing. The paper's data handling went like this. Across samples, around 62 TRBV and 15 or so TRBJ segments were identified and used for gene usage analysis of CDR3 amino acid clonotypes. Filtered high-quality paired reads were merged into contigs using COPE and FqMerger. Contigs were aligned with BLAST to IMGT TRBV, TRBD and TRBJ reference genes, and CDR3 was defined per IMGT. Clonotypes above 0.1% frequency were classified as highly expanded clones. Shannon entropy was used to measure repertoire diversity, and the Gini coefficient was used to measure V-J evenness. Public clonotypes were defined as clonotypes shared by more than one individual. TCRdb's own reprocessing of the public reads used fastp at Q25 and MiXCR and kept productive beta chains. Each entry merges the rows of one CDR3 protein and shows their most common DNA and genes. The V and J calls, along with clone size, are taken from TCRdb and not from the paper's own processing. The sample table shows hundreds of thousands of distinct CDR3 sequences, and over 15% are seen once. The ten largest clones add up to approximately 30% of the sample.

In light of the paper, this sample's time point label describes: newly diagnosed GD, antithyroid drugs for less than 3 months. For both TCR sequencing and RNA sequencing, RNA was extracted from PBMCs in TRIzol. The diagnosis of Graves' disease was made according to American Thyroid Association guidelines. Patients for the study were recruited at an endocrinology department in Xi'an, China. Each patient gave 7.5 to 10 milliliters of peripheral blood, collected in an EDTA anticoagulant tube. Ficoll Paque Plus density gradient separation was used to isolate PBMCs, and no further T cell sorting was done. An Agilent 2100 Bioanalyzer and agarose gel were used to check RNA quality, and a NanoDrop 2000 was used to measure RNA concentration. The CDR3 goes from the cysteine to the phenylalanine over 13 residues. Solely the CDR3 DNA is kept, with 39 bases framed from the first base. CDR1 and CDR2 were assigned from the germline V gene as SGHRS and YFSETQ. V and J are trimmed by 5 bases and 10 bases, and the gene matches miss 11 bases of the junction.

The sample was also linked to a second study, of T cells in Graves' hyperthyroidism and ophthalmopathy. The second study's authors report: Graves' hyperthyroidism was defined as stable when no progression to ophthalmopathy occurred over 18 months of follow-up. Hyperthyroidism patients were newly diagnosed, with disease duration under 2 months, and aged 18 to 65 years. Exclusion was applied to patients with uncontrolled infections, other autoimmune diseases, pregnancy or lactation. Diagnoses were established on the basis of clinical symptoms, serum thyroxine and TRAb, thyroid ultrasound, and orbital computed tomography. For the first round of RT-PCR on the TCR CDR3, the HTBI primer set was used together with the Qiagen OneStep RT-PCR kit. Most expanded thyroid clonotypes (frequency above 0.001) were also detected in blood, suggesting blood repertoires may reflect thyroid immune responses. A 13 V-J signature model separated ophthalmopathy from stable hyperthyroidism, with 87.88% sensitivity and about 81% specificity in cross-validation and 80%/75% in testing. During validation, the model predicted progression to ophthalmopathy a median of approximately 7 months ahead of onset, with almost 71% sensitivity and almost 75% specificity. A discovery cohort of roughly 96 patients, roughly 45 with Graves' ophthalmopathy and 55 to 60 with stable Graves' hyperthyroidism, was used to find distinguishing TCR V-J signatures. Whether ophthalmopathy could be predicted prospectively was tested in an independent validation cohort made up of under 20 hyperthyroidism patients plus 17 patients who later progressed to ophthalmopathy. For training and testing, the 100 or so patients in the discovery cohort were randomly divided in a 7:3 ratio. In several Graves' hyperthyroidism patients, the study also compared T-cell repertoires from thyroid tissue with T-cell repertoires from blood. Following sampling, methimazole starting at 30 mg daily was given to hyperthyroidism patients, and high-dose intravenous methylprednisolone was given to ophthalmopathy patients. The libraries were constructed in a second round of multiplex PCR and then size-selected and purified. Libraries were sequenced paired-end with 100 bp reads on an Illumina HiSeq2000. SOAPnuke was used to process the raw data, removing reads that contained adapters or uncalled bases, had a mean Phred below 15, or lacked an exact match to the constant primer or identifier. COPE v1.2.5 was used to merge the high-quality paired reads, and each unique nucleotide sequence was defined as a clonotype. Clonotypes were aligned to IMGT TRBV, TRBD and TRBJ reference segments using MiTCR v1.1. The analysis was restricted to V-J combinations with a frequency above 0.0001, which together covered 99.2% of the repertoires. A TCS score was defined as the ratio between F50 (clonal expansion) and ExV (chaos), using BLOSUM62-based TCRdist between CDR3 peptides within each V-J. Welch's t-statistics and random forest reduced 500 to 650 V-J features to 10 to 15, which were used in a naive Bayes classifier (R e1071). No statistical method was used to fix the sample size in advance, and group allocation was not hidden from the investigators. According to the paper, TCR Vbeta CDR3 sequencing was carried out on 135 peripheral blood samples, which came from approximately 43 ophthalmopathy, around 75 hyperthyroidism and roughly 17 progressor patients.

This receptor was obtained from a middle-aged man with Graves disease. Donor details come from another sample of the same person, matched by shared clones. The sequence links TRBV5-1 to TRBJ1-1; the central 7 bases match TRBD1. Sequenced material: peripheral blood mononuclear cells (PBMCs), taken at new diagnosis, from a patient treated with antithyroid drugs. The CDR3 reads as follows: CASRETGAIRAFF. The nucleotide sequence is given as TGCGCCAGCAGAGAAACAGGGGCGATAAGAGCTTTCTTT.